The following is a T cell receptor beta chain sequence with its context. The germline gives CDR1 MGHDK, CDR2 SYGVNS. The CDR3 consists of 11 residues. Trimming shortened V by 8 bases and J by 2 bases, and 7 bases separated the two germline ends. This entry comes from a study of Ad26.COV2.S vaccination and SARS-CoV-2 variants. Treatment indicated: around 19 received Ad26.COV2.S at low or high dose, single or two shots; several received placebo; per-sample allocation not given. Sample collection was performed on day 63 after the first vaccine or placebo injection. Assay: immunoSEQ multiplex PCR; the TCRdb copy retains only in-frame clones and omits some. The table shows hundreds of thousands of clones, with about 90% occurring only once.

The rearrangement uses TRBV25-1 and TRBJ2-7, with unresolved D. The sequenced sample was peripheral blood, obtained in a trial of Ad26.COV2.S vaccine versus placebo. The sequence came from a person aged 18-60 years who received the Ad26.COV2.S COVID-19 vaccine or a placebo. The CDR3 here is CASAKAYEQYF. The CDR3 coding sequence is TGTGCCAGCGCGAAGGCCTACGAGCAGTACTTC.